Sequencing of this T cell receptor beta chain was carried out in a study of regulatory T cells in long-lasting Graves disease. Combining iRepertoire HTBI primers with Arm-PCR of CDR3 regions, the authors built TCR beta libraries. TCRdb recomputed calls from the multiplex PCR reads with MiXCR, one row per CDR3 protein. The sample gives 350,000 to 450,000 distinct CDR3 sequences, more than 13% of which show up once; over 15% is in the top ten. Noted time point: newly diagnosed GD, antithyroid drugs for less than 3 months. RNA extracted from PBMCs served as the sequencing template. This clonotype was observed at least ten times. As yet, its antigen is unknown. V lost 4 bases to trimming and J lost 8 bases; unmatched junction nucleotides: 4. CDR1 is MDHEN and CDR2 is SYDVKM in the germline V gene. The CDR3 extends over 15 amino acids. The study's findings and limits: Persistent Graves' cases showed lower TCR diversity than newly diagnosed cases. Persistent cases favored TRBV28, TRBJ1-2 and TRBJ2-5.

These data were also filed under a second study, of T cells in Graves' hyperthyroidism and ophthalmopathy. That source reports: Blood also contained most expanded thyroid clonotypes above 0.001.

The TCR sequence derives from a woman aged 25 to 45 with Graves disease. The sample in question was peripheral blood mononuclear cells (PBMCs), obtained at new diagnosis, from a patient treated with antithyroid drugs. The chain joins TRBV28 to TRBJ2-1, with 14 bases aligning to TRBD2. CDR3 bases: TGTGCCAGCAGTTCAGGGACTAGCGGGAGTGATGAGCAGTTCTTC. It is translated as CASSSGTSGSDEQFF.